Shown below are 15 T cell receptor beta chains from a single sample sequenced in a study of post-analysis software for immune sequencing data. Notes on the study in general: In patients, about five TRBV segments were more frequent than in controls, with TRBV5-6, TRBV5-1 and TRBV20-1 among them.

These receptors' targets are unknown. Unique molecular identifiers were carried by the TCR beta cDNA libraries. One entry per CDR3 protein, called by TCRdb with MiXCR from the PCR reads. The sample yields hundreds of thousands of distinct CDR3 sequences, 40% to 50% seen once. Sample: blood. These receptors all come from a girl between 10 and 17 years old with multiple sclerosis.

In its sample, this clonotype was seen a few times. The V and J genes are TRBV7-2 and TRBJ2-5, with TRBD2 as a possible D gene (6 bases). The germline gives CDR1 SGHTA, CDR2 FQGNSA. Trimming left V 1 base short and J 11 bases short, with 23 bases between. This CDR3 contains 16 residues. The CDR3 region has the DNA TGTGCCAGCAGCTTAGGAGCGGAGGGCTCCTACAATGAGCAGTACTTC. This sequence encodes CASSLGAEGSYNEQYF.

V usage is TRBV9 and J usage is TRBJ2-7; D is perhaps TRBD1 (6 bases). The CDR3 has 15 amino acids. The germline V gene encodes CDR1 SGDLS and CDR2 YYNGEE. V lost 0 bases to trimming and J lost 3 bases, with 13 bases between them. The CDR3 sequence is CASSVGGTSIYEQYF. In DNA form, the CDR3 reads TGTGCCAGCAGCGTAGGTGGGACATCCATCTACGAGCAGTACTTC.

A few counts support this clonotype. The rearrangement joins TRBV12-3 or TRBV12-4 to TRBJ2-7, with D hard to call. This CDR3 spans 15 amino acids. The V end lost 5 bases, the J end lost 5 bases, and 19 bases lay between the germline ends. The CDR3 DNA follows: TGTGCCAGCAGTCCATTAGGTCCCCTCTGGGACGAGCAGTACTTC. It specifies CASSPLGPLWDEQYF.

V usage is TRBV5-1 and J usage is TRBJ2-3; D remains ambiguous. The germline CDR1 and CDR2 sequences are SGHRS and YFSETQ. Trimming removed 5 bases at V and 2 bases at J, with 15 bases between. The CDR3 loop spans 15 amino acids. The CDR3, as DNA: TGCGCCAGCAGGCGCGCCGGCCACGTCACAGATACGCAGTATTTT. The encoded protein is CASRRAGHVTDTQYF.

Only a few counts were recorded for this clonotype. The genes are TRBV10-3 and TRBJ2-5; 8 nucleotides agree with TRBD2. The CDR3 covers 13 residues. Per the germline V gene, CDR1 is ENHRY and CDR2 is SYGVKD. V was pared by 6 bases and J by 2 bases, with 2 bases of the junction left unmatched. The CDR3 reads CAIRTSEQETQYF. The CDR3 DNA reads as TGTGCCATCAGGACTAGCGAACAAGAGACCCAGTACTTC.

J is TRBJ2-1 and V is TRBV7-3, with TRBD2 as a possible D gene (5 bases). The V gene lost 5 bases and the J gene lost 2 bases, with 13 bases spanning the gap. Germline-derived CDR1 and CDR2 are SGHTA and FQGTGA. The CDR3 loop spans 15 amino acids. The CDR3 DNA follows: TGTGCCAGCAGCCCGCGGGTTAAAACCTACAATGAGCAGTTCTTC. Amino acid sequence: CASSPRVKTYNEQFF.

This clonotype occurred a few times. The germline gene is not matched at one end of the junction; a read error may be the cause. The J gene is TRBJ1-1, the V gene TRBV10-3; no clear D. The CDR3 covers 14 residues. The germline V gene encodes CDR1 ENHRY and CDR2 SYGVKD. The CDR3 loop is CAIRESRENTEAFF. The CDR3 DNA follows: TGTGCCATCAGGGAGTCCCGCGAGAACACTGAAGCTTTCTTT.

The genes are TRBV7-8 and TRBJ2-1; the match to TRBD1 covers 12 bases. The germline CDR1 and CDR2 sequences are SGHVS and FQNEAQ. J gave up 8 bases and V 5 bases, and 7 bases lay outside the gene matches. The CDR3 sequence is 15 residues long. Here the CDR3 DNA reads TGTGCCAGCAGCCCCCCGGGACAGGGGGCCGATGAGCAGTTCTTC. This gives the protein CASSPPGQGADEQFF.

The CDR3 sequence is CASSVGGETYEQYF. The DNA of the CDR3 is TGTGCCAGCAGCGTAGGGGGGGAAACCTACGAGCAGTACTTC. The chain is built from TRBV9 and TRBJ2-7; D possibly corresponds to TRBD2 (6 bases). This CDR3 comprises 14 residues. Germline V CDR1 and CDR2: SGDLS, YYNGEE. Trimming took off 0 bases at V and 2 bases at J, with 9 bases between the two ends.

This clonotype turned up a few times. The CDR3 nucleotides are TGTGCCAGCAGCCCCTTACAGGGAGGGGTGCGGCAAGAGACCCAGTACTTC. It specifies CASSPLQGGVRQETQYF. The chain is built from TRBV6-1 and TRBJ2-5; the D gene is possibly TRBD2 (7 bases). CDR1 is MNHNS, CDR2 SASEGT, per germline. Trimming shortened V by 6 bases and J by 2 bases, and 22 bases separated the two germline ends. The CDR3 consists of 17 residues.

The CDR3: CASDISGGETQYF. The CDR3, as DNA: TGTGCCAGCGACATATCAGGGGGAGAGACCCAGTACTTC. The chain joins TRBV3-1 to TRBJ2-5; 7 bases are shared with TRBD1. CDR1 and CDR2 (germline): LGHDT, YNNKEL (reference sequence). The CDR3 has 13 residues. The V and J ends lost 8 bases and 4 bases, in that order; junction bases with no gene match: 7.

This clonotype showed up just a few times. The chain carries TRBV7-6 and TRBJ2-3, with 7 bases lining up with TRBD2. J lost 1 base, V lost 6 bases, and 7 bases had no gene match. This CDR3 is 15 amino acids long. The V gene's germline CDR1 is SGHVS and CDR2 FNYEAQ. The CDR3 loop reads CASRFTSVGTDTQYF. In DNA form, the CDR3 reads TGTGCCAGCAGGTTTACTAGCGTTGGCACAGATACGCAGTATTTT.

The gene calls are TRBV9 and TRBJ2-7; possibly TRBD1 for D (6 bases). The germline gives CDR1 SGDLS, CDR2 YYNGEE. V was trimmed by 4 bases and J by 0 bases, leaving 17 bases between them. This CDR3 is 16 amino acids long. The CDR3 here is CASSSGRYRVSYEQYF. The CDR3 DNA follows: TGTGCCAGCAGCTCCGGTCGTTACAGGGTCTCCTACGAGCAGTACTTC.

CDR3 in amino acids: CASSCSSAGYQETQYF. CDR3 DNA sequence: TGTGCCAGCAGTTGCTCATCCGCGGGGTACCAAGAGACCCAGTACTTC. This rearrangement joins TRBV6-5 to TRBJ2-5, with a weak D call TRBD2 (6 bases). Deletions cut 4 bases from V and 0 bases from J, with 15 bases between. CDR1 is MNHEY and CDR2 is SVGAGI in the germline V gene. CDR3 length: 16 residues.

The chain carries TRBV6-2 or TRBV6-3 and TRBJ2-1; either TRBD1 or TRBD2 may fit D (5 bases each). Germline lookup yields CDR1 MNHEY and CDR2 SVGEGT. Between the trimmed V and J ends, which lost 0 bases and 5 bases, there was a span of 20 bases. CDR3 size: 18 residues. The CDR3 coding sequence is TGTGCCAGCAGTTACTCCCCGGGACGGCACTTATCCCACAATGAGCAGTTCTTC. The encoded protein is CASSYSPGRHLSHNEQFF.